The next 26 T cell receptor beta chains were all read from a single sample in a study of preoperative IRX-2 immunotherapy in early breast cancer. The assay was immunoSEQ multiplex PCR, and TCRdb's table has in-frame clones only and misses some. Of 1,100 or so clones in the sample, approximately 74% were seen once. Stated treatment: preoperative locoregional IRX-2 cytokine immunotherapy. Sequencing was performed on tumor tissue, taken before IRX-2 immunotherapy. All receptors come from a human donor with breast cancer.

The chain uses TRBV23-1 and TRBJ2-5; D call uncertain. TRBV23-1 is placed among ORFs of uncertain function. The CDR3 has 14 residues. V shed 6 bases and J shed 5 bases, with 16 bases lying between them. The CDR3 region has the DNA TGCGCCAGCAGCCGTGACTTGTTCGCCGAGACCCAGTACTTC. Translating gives CASSRDLFAETQYF.

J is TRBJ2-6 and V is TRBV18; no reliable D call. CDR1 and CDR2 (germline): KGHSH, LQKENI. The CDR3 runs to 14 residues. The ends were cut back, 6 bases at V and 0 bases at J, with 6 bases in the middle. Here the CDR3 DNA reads TGTGCCAGCTCCGTCGACTCTGGGGCCAACGTCCTGACTTTC. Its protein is CASSVDSGANVLTF.

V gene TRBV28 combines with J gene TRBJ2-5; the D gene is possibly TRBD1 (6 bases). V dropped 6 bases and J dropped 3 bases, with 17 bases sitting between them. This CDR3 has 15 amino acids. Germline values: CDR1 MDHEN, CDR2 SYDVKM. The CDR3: CASSYRPRTEETQYF. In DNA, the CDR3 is TGTGCCAGCAGCTATCGCCCCCGGACAGAAGAGACCCAGTACTTC.

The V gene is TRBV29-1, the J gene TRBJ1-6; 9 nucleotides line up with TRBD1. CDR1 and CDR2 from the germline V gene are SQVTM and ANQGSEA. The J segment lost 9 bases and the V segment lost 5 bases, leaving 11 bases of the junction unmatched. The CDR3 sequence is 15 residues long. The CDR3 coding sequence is TGCAGCGTTCGTCTAAACGGACAGGGGAGTTCACCCCTCCACTTT. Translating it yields CSVRLNGQGSSPLHF.

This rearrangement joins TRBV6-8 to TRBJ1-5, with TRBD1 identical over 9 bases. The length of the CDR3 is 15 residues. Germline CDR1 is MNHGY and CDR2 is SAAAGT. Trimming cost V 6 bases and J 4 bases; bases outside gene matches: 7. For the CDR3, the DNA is TGTGCCAGCAGAAACGGACAGGGGAATAATCAGCCCCAGCATTTT. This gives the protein CASRNGQGNNQPQHF.

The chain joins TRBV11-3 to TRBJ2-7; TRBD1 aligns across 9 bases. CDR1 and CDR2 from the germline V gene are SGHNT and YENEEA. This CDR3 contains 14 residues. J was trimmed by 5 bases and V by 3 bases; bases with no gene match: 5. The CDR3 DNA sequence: TGTGCCAGCAGCTTGGGGACAGGGAACAACGAGCAGTACTTC. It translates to CASSLGTGNNEQYF.

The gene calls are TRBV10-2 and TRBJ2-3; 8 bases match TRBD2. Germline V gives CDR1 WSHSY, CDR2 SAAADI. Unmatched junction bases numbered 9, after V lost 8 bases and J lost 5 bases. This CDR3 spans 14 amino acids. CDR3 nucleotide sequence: TGCGCCAGCGATCCCGGGGGGGCAGGAGATACGCAGTATTTT. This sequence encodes CASDPGGAGDTQYF.

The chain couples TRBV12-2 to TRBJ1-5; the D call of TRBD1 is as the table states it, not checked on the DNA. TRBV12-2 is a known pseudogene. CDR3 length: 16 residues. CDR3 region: CASRLAGTDGNQPQHF. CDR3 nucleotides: TGTGCAAGTCGCTTAGCCGGGACAGATGGCAATCAGCCCCAGCATTTT.

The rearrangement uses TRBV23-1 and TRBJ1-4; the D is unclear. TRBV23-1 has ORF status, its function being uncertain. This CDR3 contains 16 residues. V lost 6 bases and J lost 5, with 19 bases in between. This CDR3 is CASSQGLDGENEKLFF. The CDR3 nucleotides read TGCGCCAGCAGCCAAGGACTAGACGGGGAAAATGAAAAACTGTTTTTT.

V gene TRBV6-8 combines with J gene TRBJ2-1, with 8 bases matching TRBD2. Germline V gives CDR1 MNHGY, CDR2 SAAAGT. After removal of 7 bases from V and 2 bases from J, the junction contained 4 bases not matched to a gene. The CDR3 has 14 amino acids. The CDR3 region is CASKRGRTYNEQFF. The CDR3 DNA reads TGTGCCAGCAAGCGGGGGCGAACCTACAATGAGCAGTTCTTC.

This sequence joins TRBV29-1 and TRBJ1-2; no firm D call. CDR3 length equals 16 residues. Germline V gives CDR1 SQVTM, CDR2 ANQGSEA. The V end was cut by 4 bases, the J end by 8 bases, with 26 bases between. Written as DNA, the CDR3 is TGCAGCGTTGGAGGTGGAGCAGTTCCGCTGTTAGGGGGCTACACCTTC. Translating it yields CSVGGGAVPLLGGYTF.

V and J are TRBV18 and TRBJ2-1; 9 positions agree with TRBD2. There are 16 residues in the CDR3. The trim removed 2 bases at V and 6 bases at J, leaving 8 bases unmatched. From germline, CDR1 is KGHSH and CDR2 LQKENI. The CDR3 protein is CASSPWDVTSGNEQFF. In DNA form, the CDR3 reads TGTGCCAGCTCACCATGGGACGTGACTAGCGGCAATGAGCAGTTCTTC.

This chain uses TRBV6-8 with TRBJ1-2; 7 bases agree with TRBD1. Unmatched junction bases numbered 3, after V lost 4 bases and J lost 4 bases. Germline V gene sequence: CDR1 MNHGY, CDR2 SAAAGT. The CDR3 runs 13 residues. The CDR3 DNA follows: TGTGCCAGCAGTTGGGACAGTCTCTATGGCTACACCTTC. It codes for CASSWDSLYGYTF.

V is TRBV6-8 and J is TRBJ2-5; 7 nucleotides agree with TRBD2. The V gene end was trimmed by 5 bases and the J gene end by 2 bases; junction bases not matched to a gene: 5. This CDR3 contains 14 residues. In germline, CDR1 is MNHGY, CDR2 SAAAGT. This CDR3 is CASSETSPQETQYF. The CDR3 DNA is TGTGCCAGCAGTGAGACTAGCCCTCAAGAGACCCAGTACTTC.

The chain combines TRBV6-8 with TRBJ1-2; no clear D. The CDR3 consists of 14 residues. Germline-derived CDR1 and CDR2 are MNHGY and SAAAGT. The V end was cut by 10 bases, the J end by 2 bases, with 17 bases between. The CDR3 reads CAIRLRAPNYGYTF. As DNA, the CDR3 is TGTGCCATCAGATTGAGGGCACCCAACTATGGCTACACCTTC.

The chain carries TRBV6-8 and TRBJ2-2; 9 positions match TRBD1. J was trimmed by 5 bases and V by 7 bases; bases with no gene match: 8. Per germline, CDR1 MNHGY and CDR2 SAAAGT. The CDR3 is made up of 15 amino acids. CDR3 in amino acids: CASITGQGWTGELFF. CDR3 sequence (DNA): TGTGCCAGCATTACTGGACAGGGGTGGACCGGGGAGCTGTTTTTT.

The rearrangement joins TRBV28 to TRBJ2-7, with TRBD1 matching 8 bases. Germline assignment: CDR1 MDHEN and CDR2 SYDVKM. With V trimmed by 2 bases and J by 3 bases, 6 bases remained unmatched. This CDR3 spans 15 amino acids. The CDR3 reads CASSLAGTGYYEQYF. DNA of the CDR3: TGTGCCAGCAGTTTAGCCGGGACAGGCTACTACGAGCAGTACTTC.

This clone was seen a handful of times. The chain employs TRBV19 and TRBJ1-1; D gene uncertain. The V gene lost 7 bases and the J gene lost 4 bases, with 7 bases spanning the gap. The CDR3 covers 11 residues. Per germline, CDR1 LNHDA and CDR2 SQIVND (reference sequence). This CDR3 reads CASKIGTEAFF. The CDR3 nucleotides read TGTGCCAGTAAGATTGGCACTGAAGCTTTCTTT.

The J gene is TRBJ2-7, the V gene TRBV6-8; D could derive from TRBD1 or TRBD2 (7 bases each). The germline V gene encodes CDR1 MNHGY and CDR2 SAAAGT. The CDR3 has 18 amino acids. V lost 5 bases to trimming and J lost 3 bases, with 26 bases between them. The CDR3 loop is CASSRQGLGGGINYEQYF. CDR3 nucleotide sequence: TGTGCCAGCAGTCGACAGGGACTGGGGGGAGGGATAAACTACGAGCAGTACTTC.

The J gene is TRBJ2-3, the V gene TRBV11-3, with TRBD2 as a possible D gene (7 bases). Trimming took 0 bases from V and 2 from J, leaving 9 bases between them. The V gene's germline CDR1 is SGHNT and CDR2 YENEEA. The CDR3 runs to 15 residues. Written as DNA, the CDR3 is TGTGCCAGCAGCTTAGAAGGGGGGGTCACAGATACGCAGTATTTT. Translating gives CASSLEGGVTDTQYF.

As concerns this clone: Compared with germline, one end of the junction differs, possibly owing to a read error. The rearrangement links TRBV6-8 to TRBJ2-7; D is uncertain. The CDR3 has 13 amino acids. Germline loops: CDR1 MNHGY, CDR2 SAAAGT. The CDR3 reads CAISAGGYYEQYF. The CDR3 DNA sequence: TGTGCCATCAGTGCCGGCGGTTACTACGAGCAGTACTTC.

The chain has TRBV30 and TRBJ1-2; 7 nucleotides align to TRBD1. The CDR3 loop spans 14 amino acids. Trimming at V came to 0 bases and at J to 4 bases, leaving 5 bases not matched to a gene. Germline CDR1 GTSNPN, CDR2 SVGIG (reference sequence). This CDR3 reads CAWSVSGGVYGYTF. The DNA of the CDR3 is TGTGCCTGGAGTGTTTCAGGGGGAGTCTATGGCTACACCTTC.

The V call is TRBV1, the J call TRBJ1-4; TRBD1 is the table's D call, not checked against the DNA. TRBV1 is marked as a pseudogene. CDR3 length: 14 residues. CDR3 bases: TGCGCCAGCAGCCACTCGGACAGGGCTGAAAAACTGTTTTTT. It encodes CASSHSDRAEKLFF.

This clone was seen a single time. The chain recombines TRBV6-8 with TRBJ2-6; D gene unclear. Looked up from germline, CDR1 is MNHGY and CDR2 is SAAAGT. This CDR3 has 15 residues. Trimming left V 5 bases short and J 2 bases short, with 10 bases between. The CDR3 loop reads CASSDVGPGANVLTF. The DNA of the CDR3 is TGTGCCAGCAGTGACGTAGGGCCTGGGGCCAACGTCCTGACTTTC.

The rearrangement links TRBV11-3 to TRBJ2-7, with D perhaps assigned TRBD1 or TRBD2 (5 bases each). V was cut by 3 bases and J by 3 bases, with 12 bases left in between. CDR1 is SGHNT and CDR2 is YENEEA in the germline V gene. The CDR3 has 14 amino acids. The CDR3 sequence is CASSFLGPGYEQYF. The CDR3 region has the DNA TGTGCCAGCAGCTTTTTGGGACCTGGCTACGAGCAGTACTTC.

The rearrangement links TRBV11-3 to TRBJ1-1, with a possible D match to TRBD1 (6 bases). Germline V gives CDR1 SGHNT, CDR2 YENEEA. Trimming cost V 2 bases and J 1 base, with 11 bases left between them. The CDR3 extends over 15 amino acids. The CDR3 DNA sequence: TGTGCCAGCAGCTTATGGGGGCAGCCGAACACTGAAGCTTTCTTT. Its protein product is CASSLWGQPNTEAFF.